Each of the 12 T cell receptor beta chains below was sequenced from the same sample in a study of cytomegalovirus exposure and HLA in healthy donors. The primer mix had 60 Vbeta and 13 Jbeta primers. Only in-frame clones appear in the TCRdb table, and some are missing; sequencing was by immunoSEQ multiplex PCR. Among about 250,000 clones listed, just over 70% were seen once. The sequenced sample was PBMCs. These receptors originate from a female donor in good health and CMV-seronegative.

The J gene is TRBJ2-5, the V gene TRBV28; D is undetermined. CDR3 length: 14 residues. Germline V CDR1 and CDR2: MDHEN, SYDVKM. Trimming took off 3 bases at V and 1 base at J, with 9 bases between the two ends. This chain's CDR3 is CASSLSRPQETQYF. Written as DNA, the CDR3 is TGTGCCAGCAGTTTGAGCAGGCCCCAAGAGACCCAGTACTTC.

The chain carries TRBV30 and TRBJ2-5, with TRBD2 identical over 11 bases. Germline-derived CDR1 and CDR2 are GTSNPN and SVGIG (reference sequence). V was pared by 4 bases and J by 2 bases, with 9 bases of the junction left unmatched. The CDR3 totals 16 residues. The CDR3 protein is CAWTPGLADTQETQYF. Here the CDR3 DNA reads TGTGCCTGGACTCCGGGACTAGCGGATACACAAGAGACCCAGTACTTC. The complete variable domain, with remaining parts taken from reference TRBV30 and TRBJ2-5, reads SQTIHQWPATLVQPVGSPLSLECTVEGTSNPNLYWYRQAAGRGLQLLFYSVGIGQISSEVPQNLSASRPQDRQFILSSKKLLLSDSGFYLCAWTPGLADTQETQYFGPGTRLLVL.

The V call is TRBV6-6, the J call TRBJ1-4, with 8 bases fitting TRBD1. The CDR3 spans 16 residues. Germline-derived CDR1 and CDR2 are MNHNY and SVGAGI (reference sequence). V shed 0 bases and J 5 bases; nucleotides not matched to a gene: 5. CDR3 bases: TGTGCCAGCAGTTACTCGTTTGGGACAGGAAATGAAAAACTGTTTTTT. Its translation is CASSYSFGTGNEKLFF.

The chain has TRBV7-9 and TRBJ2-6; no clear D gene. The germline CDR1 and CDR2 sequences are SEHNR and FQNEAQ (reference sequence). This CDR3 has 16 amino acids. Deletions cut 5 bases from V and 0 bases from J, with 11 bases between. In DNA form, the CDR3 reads TGTGCCAGCAGCCGTCCCCAGAACTCTGGGGCCAACGTCCTGACTTTC. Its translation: CASSRPQNSGANVLTF.

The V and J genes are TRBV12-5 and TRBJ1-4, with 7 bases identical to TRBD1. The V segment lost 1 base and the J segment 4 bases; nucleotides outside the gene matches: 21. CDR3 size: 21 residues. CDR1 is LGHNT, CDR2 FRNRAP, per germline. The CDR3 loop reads CASGLAGQTIPKGLNNEKLFF. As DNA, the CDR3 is TGTGCTAGTGGTTTGGCGGGACAGACGATCCCAAAAGGTTTGAATAATGAAAAACTGTTTTTT.

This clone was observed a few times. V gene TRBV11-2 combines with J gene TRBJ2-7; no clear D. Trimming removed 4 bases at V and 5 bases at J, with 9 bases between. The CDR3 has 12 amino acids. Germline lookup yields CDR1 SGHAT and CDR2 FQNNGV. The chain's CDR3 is CASSSDLDEQYF. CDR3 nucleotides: TGTGCCAGCAGCTCAGACTTAGACGAGCAGTACTTC.

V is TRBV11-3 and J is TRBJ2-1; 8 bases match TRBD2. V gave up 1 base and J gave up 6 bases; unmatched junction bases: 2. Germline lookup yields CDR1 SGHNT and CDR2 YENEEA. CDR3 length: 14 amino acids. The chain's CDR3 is CASSLVGLVNEQFF. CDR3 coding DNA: TGTGCCAGCAGCTTAGTGGGACTAGTCAATGAGCAGTTCTTC.

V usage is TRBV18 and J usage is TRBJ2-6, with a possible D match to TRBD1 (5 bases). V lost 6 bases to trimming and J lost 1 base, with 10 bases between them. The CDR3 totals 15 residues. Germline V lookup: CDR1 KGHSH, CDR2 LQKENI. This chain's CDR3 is CASSKGESGANVLTF. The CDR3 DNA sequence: TGTGCCAGCTCTAAAGGGGAATCTGGGGCCAACGTCCTGACTTTC.

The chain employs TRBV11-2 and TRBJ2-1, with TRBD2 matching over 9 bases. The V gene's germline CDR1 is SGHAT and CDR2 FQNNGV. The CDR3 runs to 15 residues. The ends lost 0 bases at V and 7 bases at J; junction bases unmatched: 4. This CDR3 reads CASSLDSGRLNEQFF. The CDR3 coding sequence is TGTGCCAGCAGCTTAGATAGCGGGAGATTGAATGAGCAGTTCTTC.

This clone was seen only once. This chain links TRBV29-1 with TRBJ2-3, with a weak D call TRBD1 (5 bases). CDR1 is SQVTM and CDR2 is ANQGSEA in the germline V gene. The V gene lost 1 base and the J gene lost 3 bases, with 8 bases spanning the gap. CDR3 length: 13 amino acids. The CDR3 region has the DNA TGCAGCGTTGAAGGGGGCGCAACAGATACGCAGTATTTT. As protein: CSVEGGATDTQYF.

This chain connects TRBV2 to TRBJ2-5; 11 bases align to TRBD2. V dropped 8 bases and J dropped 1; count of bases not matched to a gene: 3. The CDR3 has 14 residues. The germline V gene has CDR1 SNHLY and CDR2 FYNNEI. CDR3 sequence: CASGGLAVQETQYF. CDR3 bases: TGTGCCAGCGGGGGACTAGCGGTCCAAGAGACCCAGTACTTC.

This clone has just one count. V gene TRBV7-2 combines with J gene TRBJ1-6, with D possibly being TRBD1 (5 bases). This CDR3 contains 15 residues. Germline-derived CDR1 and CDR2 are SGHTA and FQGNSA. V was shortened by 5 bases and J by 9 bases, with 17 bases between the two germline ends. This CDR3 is CASSPGSLGGSPLHF. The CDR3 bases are TGTGCCAGCAGCCCCGGGAGTCTCGGGGGTTCACCCCTCCACTTT.